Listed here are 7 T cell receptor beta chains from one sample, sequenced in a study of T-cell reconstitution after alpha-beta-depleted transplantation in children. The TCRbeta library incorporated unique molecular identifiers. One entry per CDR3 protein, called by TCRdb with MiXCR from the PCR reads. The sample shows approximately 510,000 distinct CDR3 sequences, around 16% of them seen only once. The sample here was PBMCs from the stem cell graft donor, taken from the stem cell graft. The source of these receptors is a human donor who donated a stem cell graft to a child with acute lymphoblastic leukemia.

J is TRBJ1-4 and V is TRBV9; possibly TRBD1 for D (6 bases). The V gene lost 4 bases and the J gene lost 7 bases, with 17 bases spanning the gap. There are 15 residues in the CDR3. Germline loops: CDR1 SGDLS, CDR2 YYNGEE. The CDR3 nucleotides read TGTGCCAGCAGCCCCCATCGGGGGCGCGGTGAAAAACTGTTTTTT. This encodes CASSPHRGRGEKLFF.

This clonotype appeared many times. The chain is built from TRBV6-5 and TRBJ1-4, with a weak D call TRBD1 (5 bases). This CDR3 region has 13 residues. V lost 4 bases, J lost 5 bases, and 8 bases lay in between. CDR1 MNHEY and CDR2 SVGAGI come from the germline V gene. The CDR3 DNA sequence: TGTGCCAGCAGTTCGGACAAAAATGAAAAACTGTTTTTT. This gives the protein CASSSDKNEKLFF.

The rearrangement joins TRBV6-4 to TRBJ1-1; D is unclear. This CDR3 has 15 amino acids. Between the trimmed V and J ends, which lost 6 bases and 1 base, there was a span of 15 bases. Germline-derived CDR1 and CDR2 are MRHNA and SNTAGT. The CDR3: CASSLLADPNTEAFF. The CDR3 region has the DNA TGTGCCAGCAGCCTCCTTGCTGACCCGAACACTGAAGCTTTCTTT.

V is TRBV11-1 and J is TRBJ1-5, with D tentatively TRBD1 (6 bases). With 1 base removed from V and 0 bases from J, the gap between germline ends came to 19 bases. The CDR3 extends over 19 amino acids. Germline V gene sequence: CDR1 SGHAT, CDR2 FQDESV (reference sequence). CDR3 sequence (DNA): TGTGCCAGCAGCTTAGGATCTCAGGTGGGGGGCTTTAGCAATCAGCCCCAGCATTTT. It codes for CASSLGSQVGGFSNQPQHF. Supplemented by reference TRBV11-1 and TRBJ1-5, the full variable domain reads EAEVAQSPRYKITEKSQAVAFWCDPISGHATLYWYRQILGQGPELLVQFQDESVVDDSQLPKDRFSAERLKGVDSTLKIQPAELGDSAMYLCASSLGSQVGGFSNQPQHFGDGTRLSIL.

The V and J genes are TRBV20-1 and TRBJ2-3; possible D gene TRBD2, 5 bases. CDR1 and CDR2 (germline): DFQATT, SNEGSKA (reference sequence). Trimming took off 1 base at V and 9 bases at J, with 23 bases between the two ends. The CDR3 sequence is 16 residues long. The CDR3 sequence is CSARVILAPFSGTQYF. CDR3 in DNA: TGCAGTGCTAGAGTAATTTTAGCGCCCTTCAGTGGGACGCAGTATTTT.

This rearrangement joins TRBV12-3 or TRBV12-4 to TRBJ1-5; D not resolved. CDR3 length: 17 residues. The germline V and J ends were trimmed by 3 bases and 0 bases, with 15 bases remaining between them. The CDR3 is CASSFTGSVYSNQPQHF. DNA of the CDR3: TGTGCCAGCAGTTTCACGGGGTCGGTCTATAGCAATCAGCCCCAGCATTTT.

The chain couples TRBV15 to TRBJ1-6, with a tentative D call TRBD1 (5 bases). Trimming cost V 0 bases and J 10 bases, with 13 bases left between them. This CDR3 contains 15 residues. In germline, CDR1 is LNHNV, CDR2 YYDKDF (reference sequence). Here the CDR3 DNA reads TGTGCCACCAGCAGAGATCGAGGAGGGGAGTCACCCCTCCACTTT. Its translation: CATSRDRGGESPLHF.